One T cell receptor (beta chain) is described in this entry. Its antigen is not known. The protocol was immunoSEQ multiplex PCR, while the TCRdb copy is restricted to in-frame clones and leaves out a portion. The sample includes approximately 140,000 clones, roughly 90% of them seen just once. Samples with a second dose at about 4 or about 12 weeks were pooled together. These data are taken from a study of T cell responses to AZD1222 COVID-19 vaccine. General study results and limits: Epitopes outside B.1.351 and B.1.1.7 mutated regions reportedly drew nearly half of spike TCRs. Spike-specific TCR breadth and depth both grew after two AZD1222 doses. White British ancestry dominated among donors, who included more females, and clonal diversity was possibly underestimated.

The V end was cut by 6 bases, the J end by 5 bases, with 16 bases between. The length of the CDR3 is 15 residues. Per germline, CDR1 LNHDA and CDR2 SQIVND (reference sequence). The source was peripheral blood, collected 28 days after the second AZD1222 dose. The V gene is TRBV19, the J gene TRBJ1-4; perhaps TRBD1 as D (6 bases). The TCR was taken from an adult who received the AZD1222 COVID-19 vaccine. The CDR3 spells CASRGRGALNEKLFF. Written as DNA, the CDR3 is TGTGCCAGTAGGGGCCGGGGGGCTCTCAATGAAAAACTGTTTTTT.